The clone carrying this T cell receptor beta chain showed up just a few times. RNA transcripts served as the template for amplifying TCR beta CDR3 regions. Using the HTBI primer set, a first-round RT-PCR was run on the TCR CDR3. Each CDR3 protein is one row after TCRdb ran MiXCR on the multiplex PCR reads. In the table there are a few hundred thousand distinct CDR3 sequences, about 25% of which are singletons. Each patient was aged 18 to 65 and had newly diagnosed hyperthyroidism of under 2 months' duration. The sample belongs to a study of T cells in Graves' hyperthyroidism and ophthalmopathy. This CDR3 spans 16 amino acids. In germline, CDR1 is SQVTM, CDR2 ANQGSEA. The junction had 12 bases not matched to a gene; V was cut back by 5 bases and J by 4 bases.

The source material was blood. The chain recombines TRBV29-1 with TRBJ2-7, with 12 bases matching TRBD1. This clonotype originated in a man aged 45-65 years with Graves' hyperthyroidism. In nucleotides, the CDR3 is TGCAGCGTTAACAACATCGGGACAGGGGGCGTTTACGAGCAGTACTTC. It yields the protein CSVNNIGTGGVYEQYF.